This TCR beta chain was sequenced in a study of shared clonotypes between healthy human individuals. Findings and limits, study-wide: Genetic and exposure-history diversity was limited by the few donors.

Per the authors' pipeline: Junction-only sequences without quality scores were provided by ImmunoSEQ, so filtering was different. Assay: immunoSEQ multiplex PCR; the TCRdb copy retains only in-frame clones and omits some. V and J calls and clone size are those listed in that table; D and trimming were worked out from the DNA. The top ten clones hold about 12% of a sample with hundreds of thousands of clones, more than 70% of them seen once. The CDR3 totals 15 residues. Germline CDR1 SGDLS, CDR2 YYNGEE. Points on this clone: The antigen remains undetermined. Compared with germline, one end of the junction differs, possibly owing to a read error.

The clonotype was recovered from a woman in her 40s in good health. Some clones in this sample may be carry-over from other donors' samples. The sample taken for sequencing was PBMCs. The chain recombines TRBV9 with TRBJ2-2; D is perhaps TRBD2 (5 bases). The CDR3 DNA reads TGTGCCAACAGCGTAACCGGGGATCACACCGGGGAGCTGTTTTTT. Translating it yields CANSVTGDHTGELFF.